This T cell receptor beta chain was documented in a study of vaccination and CD4 T cells after COVID-19. Treatment defined: 10-day PBMC culture with coronavirus spike peptide pools or control peptides (ViraFEST assay). This clonotype was recorded once. Its antigen is unidentified. Sequencing of the DNA from cultured CD4+ T cells was carried out with the Oncomine TCR Beta short-read assay. One entry per CDR3 protein results from TCRdb running MiXCR on the PCR reads. The sample shows under 15,000 distinct CDR3 sequences, 40% to 65% of them seen only once. CDR3 length: 15 amino acids. V trimming: 5 bases; J trimming: 7 bases; junction bases outside the gene matches: 6. CDR1 is LNHDA and CDR2 is SQIVND in the germline V gene (reference sequence).

This chain connects TRBV19 to TRBJ2-1, with 12 positions matching TRBD2. Sequencing used CD4+ T cells from blood, cultured in vitro. The sequence came from a human donor who had recovered from COVID-19. The DNA of the CDR3 is TGTGCCAGTAGTGTCGGGACTAGCGGGTTTAATGAGCAGTTCTTC. Translation gives CASSVGTSGFNEQFF.